A selection of T cell receptor beta chains follows, all from one sample in a study of T cells in Graves' hyperthyroidism and ophthalmopathy. TCRdb passed the multiplex PCR reads through MiXCR, listing each CDR3 protein once. The repertoire holds 550,000 to 850,000 distinct CDR3 sequences, with approximately 19% as singletons. Material: blood. These receptor sequences come from a woman aged 50 to 65 with Graves' hyperthyroidism that later progressed to Graves' ophthalmopathy. Both conserved end residues are trimmed from each CDR3. Each record gives: J gene, V gene, CDR3 protein.

>TRBJ2-7|TRBV10-3
AISERGQDHEQY
>TRBJ2-1|TRBV10-2
ASSESLGREQF
>TRBJ2-3|TRBV11-3
ASSLDGSRTDTQY
>TRBJ2-5|TRBV20-1
SARRSGLRETQY
>TRBJ2-3|TRBV27
ASSFGTGGDTDTQY
>TRBJ2-1|TRBV12-3/TRBV12-4
ASTGTVLDEQF
>TRBJ1-1|TRBV27
ASSFAGRNTEAF
>TRBJ1-2|TRBV27
ASSLWAGAGGYT
>TRBJ1-2|TRBV6-1
ASSFWTGENRGYT
>TRBJ2-2|TRBV6-1
ASSPGQESTGELF
>TRBJ2-5|TRBV5-1
ASSSQAAGAGETQY
>TRBJ2-5|TRBV29-1
SVEPSHGETQY
>TRBJ2-3|TRBV6-1
ASLRYEWGTDTQY
>TRBJ1-5|TRBV3-1
ASSQGDGGSGNQPQH
>TRBJ2-7|TRBV11-2
ASSSGVYEQY
>TRBJ1-1|TRBV27
ASSPGGGWGTEAF
>TRBJ2-7|TRBV3-1
ASSPLGGRSSYEQY